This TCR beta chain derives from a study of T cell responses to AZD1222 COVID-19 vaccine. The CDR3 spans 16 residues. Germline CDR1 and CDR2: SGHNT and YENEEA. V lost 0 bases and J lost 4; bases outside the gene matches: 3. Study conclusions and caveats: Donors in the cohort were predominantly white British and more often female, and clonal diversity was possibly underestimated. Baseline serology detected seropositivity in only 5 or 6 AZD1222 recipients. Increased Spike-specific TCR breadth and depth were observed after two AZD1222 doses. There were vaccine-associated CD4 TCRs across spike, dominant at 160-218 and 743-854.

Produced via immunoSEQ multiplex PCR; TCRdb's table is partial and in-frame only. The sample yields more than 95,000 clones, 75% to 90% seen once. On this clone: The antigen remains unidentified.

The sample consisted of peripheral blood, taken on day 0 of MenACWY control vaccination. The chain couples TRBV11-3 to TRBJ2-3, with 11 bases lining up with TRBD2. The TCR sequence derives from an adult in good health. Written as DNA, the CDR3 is TGTGCCAGCAGCTTAGAGCTAGCGGGAGGCTCAGATACGCAGTATTTT. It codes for CASSLELAGGSDTQYF. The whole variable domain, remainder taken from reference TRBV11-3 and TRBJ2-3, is EAGVVQSPRYKIIEKKQPVAFWCNPISGHNTLYWYLQNLGQGPELLIRYENEEAVDDSQLPKDRFSAERLKGVDSTLKIQPAELGDSAVYLCASSLELAGGSDTQYFGPGTRLTVL.